A selection of T cell receptor beta chains follows, all from one sample in a study of T-cell reconstitution after alpha-beta-depleted transplantation in children. TCRdb itself ran the PCR reads through MiXCR, one entry per CDR3 protein. The data show about 440,000 distinct CDR3 sequences, over 40% seen once. The sequencing used PBMCs, collected before TCRalphabeta/CD19-depleted stem cell transplant. The receptors shown here come from a girl aged 2 to 10 with aplastic anemia, due to receive a stem cell transplant. Each CDR3 is given without its conserved first and last residue.

12	TRBV20-1	SAGLQGRSTEAF
11	TRBV10-3	AISESSGGETF
14	TRBV27	ASRSDRAPAKNIQY
13	TRBV5-1	ASSFTSGGRTEAF
13	TRBV9	ASSLSGSSQETQY
14	TRBV7-9	ASSRPEGDTTYEQY
13	TRBV29-1	SVEAGMGSRETQY
16	TRBV20-1	SARGGKGSYNDNYGDT
14	TRBV5-1	ASSLAPDRPTYGYT
14	TRBV6-2/TRBV6-3	ASSYLGGRAPDTQY
12	TRBV12-3/TRBV12-4	ASSLGQANSPLH
14	TRBV7-6	ASSSGGLRGTGELF
14	TRBV28	ASRDGTGDPNTEAF
15	TRBV20-1	SARALAGGSSYNEQF
12	TRBV3-1	ASSSFDRPYEQY
12	TRBV14	ASSQESAIYEQY
13	TRBV7-9	ASSPRGPDNYGYT
13	TRBV7-9	ASSLGGGERETQY
10	TRBV6-1	ASRDRVDEQF